The text below deals with one T cell receptor beta chain. Antigen specificity is unknown. The record originates from a study of CD8 T cells in ankylosing spondylitis. Findings of the study overall: It was reported that disease-linked clones were significantly enriched in matched ankylosing spondylitis synovial fluid.

TCRdb fed the 5' RACE reads into MiXCR, producing one record per CDR3 protein. The sample shows fewer than 250,000 distinct CDR3 sequences, over 30% of them seen only once. Trimming cost V 1 base and J 0 bases; bases outside gene matches: 3. The CDR3 runs 14 residues. Germline-derived CDR1 and CDR2 are DFQATT and SNEGSKA (reference sequence). Specimen: blood, either unsorted or a sorted T cell fraction (not recorded which). The receptor was isolated from a male donor with ankylosing spondylitis or in good health (not recorded which). This chain uses TRBV20-1 with TRBJ2-7, with TRBD2 matching over 7 bases. This chain's CDR3 is CSARAGTNSYEQYF. The CDR3 coding sequence is TGCAGTGCTAGAGCCGGGACTAACTCCTACGAGCAGTACTTC.